This T cell receptor beta chain is drawn from a study of control samples from healthy donors and cancer patients. The CDR3 length is 16 residues. Trimming removed 6 bases from V and 3 bases from J, with 21 bases in between. Looked up from germline, CDR1 is SGHAT and CDR2 is FQDESV (reference sequence). Sequencing was performed with immunoSEQ multiplex PCR; in TCRdb, only in-frame clones are kept and a portion is missing. The data hold 250,000 to 300,000 clones, with approximately 80% observed a single time. The sequence was collected from a woman aged 55-70 years with lung cancer. Sequenced input: PBMCs. The chain uses TRBV11-1 and TRBJ2-7; a weak D match, TRBD1 (6 bases). CDR3 residues: CASSPSRQVLYYEQYF. In nucleotides, the CDR3 is TGTGCCAGCAGTCCCAGCCGACAGGTTCTATACTACGAGCAGTACTTC.